Here is one T cell receptor (beta chain) with its context. What antigen it recognizes has not been identified. No much larger clone exists at a distance of one base, and base qualities are not known. The data stem from a study of T-cell reconstitution after alpha-beta-depleted transplantation in children (dated by TCRdb to between 2015 and 2016). About the study as a whole: T-cell immune reconstitution after TCRalphabeta/CD19-depleted allogeneic hematopoietic cell transplantation in children was quantitatively tracked in the study by means of TCR repertoire profiling.

Library creation used PCR. These reads were obtained on an Illumina HiSeq 2500. Molecular barcoding was employed in the preparation of TCR libraries, with unique molecular identifiers being used to normalize TCRbeta repertoire quantification. TCRdb trimmed public reads at Q25 via fastp, called clones via MiXCR and kept in-frame beta chains. When rows share a CDR3 protein, they turn into one entry using the most common DNA and genes. This sample lists about 1,000,000 distinct CDR3 sequences; 25% to 35% were detected once. The ten largest clones take up about 28% of the sample. The label giving this sample's treatment or condition can be read as: allogeneic hematopoietic cell transplantation with graft depleted of TCRalphabeta T cells and CD19 B cells. TCRalphabeta/CD19-depleted allogeneic hematopoietic cell grafts were given to the transplant recipients, all of whom were children. V and J lose 8 bases and 4 bases, and a span of 11 bases separates them. Via the germline V gene (reference sequence), CDR1 is SEHNR and CDR2 FQNEAQ. The CDR3 goes from the cysteine to the phenylalanine over 12 residues. Only the CDR3 DNA is retained, 36 bases long and in frame from the first base.

Overall study outcomes, separate from this receptor: In some patients, the high TCRbeta diversity seen at day 60 was put down to recipient T cells and intrathymic progenitors that had survived conditioning. The apparently early recovery of alphabetaT-cell counts about two months after transplant reportedly depended on only several hundred rapidly expanded clones that came from non-depleted graft cells. Over subsequent months, a decline in hyperexpanded clone frequencies was noted, and after one year, T-cell counts and TCRbeta diversity were mostly ascribed to newly produced T cells.

The clonotype comes from a boy younger than two who had a stem cell transplant for SCID, so the T cells may come from the graft donor. The chain is assembled from TRBV7-9 and TRBJ1-2, with the D gene too uncertain to name. Source: PBMCs, mostly from graft donor cells, taken 360 days after TCRalphabeta/CD19-depleted stem cell transplant. The nucleotide sequence reads TGTGCCAGCGGCCAGACCTCCTATGGCTACACCTTC. Its protein reads: CASGQTSYGYTF.